What follows are 28 T cell receptor beta chains derived from one specimen sequenced in a study of blood T cell repertoires in COVID-19. Produced via immunoSEQ multiplex PCR; TCRdb's table is partial and in-frame only. The sample holds 300,000 to 400,000 clones, 88% seen once. The sequenced sample was PBMCs or T cells enriched from blood (not recorded which). These receptors originate from a woman aged 25 to 39 with acute COVID-19.

V is TRBV9 and J is TRBJ2-5, with TRBD1 matching 12 bases. J was trimmed by 6 bases and V by 0 bases; bases with no gene match: 9. Looked up from germline, CDR1 is SGDLS and CDR2 is YYNGEE. The CDR3 contains 17 residues. Written as DNA, the CDR3 is TGTGCCAGCAGCGTAGATTTTGGGACAGGGGGCGGAAAGACCCAGTACTTC. It encodes CASSVDFGTGGGKTQYF.

The rearrangement links TRBV3-1 (or the pseudogene TRBV3-2) to TRBJ1-6, with D perhaps TRBD1 (5 bases). The germline V gene encodes CDR1 LGHDT and CDR2 YNNKEL (reference sequence). V was pared by 4 bases and J by 5 bases, with 15 bases between. The CDR3 has 16 amino acids. In DNA form, the CDR3 reads TGTGCCAGCAGCCGGATAACGATCAGGGATAATTCACCCCTCCACTTT. It translates to CASSRITIRDNSPLHF.

This clone was found a few times. The genes are TRBV28 and TRBJ1-4; unclear D gene. This CDR3 is built from 14 residues. V was trimmed by 2 bases and J by 7 bases, leaving 11 bases between them. The V gene's germline CDR1 is MDHEN and CDR2 SYDVKM. The CDR3 DNA reads TGTGCCAGCAGTTTACTATACCCCATTGAAAAACTGTTTTTT. It yields the protein CASSLLYPIEKLFF.

The rearrangement links TRBV18 to TRBJ2-2; no reliable D call. This CDR3 spans 14 amino acids. CDR1 is KGHSH and CDR2 is LQKENI in the germline V gene. V lost 2 bases to trimming and J lost 2 bases, with 6 bases between them. CDR3 residues: CASSPLRNTGELFF. CDR3 bases: TGTGCCAGCTCACCATTGAGAAACACCGGGGAGCTGTTTTTT.

The V call is TRBV15, the J call TRBJ1-1, with unresolved D. Germline CDR1 LNHNV, CDR2 YYDKDF (reference sequence). Between the trimmed V and J ends, which lost 2 bases and 1 base, there was a span of 11 bases. The CDR3 has 15 residues. CDR3: CATSRSGRENTEAFF. CDR3 nucleotide sequence: TGTGCCACCAGCAGATCGGGGAGGGAGAACACTGAAGCTTTCTTT.

The chain employs TRBV10-1 and TRBJ2-7, with D perhaps TRBD1 (5 bases). V lost 5 bases and J 6 bases, leaving 14 bases between the germline ends. There are 13 residues in the CDR3. CDR1 is WNHNN and CDR2 is SYGVQD in the germline V gene (reference sequence). CDR3 amino acids: CASSSGISREQYF. CDR3 sequence (DNA): TGCGCCAGCAGTTCAGGGATCAGCCGCGAGCAGTACTTC.

The gene calls are TRBV10-3 and TRBJ2-7, with 10 bases lining up with TRBD2. Per germline, CDR1 ENHRY and CDR2 SYGVKD. There are 15 residues in the CDR3. J was trimmed by 2 bases and V by 7 bases; bases with no gene match: 8. Here the CDR3 DNA reads TGTGCCATCAACGGGCTAGCGGGGGATCCCTACGAGCAGTACTTC. Its protein is CAINGLAGDPYEQYF.

The J gene is TRBJ2-3, the V gene TRBV7-7; D unclear. CDR1 is SSHAT and CDR2 is FNYEAQ in the germline V gene (reference sequence). CDR3 length equals 15 residues. Trimming shortened V by 5 bases and J by 0 bases, and 12 bases separated the two germline ends. The DNA for the CDR3 is TGTGCCAGCAGCCCCCTCCAGTCTAGCACAGATACGCAGTATTTT. Its protein product is CASSPLQSSTDTQYF. Variable domain in full (rest from reference TRBV7-7 and TRBJ2-3): GAGVSQSPRYKVTKRGQDVTLRCDPISSHATLYWYQQALGQGPEFLTYFNYEAQPDKSGLPSDRFSAERPEGSISTLTIQRTEQRDSAMYRCASSPLQSSTDTQYFGPGTRLTVL.

The chain has TRBV3-1 (or the pseudogene TRBV3-2) and TRBJ2-4; TRBD1 agrees at 8 bases. The J segment lost 15 bases and the V segment lost 1 base, leaving 17 bases of the junction unmatched. CDR3 length equals 16 residues. Germline V gives CDR1 LGHDT, CDR2 YNNKEL (reference sequence). The CDR3 is CASSQVGTLGTGALYF. The CDR3 DNA reads TGTGCCAGCAGCCAAGTCGGTACCTTAGGGACAGGTGCACTGTACTTC.

The V gene is TRBV6-5, the J gene TRBJ1-1; 9 bases fit TRBD1. V lost 4 bases to trimming and J lost 1 base; unmatched junction nucleotides: 4. The CDR3 runs 15 residues. Germline V gene data show CDR1 as MNHEY and CDR2 as SVGAGI. CDR3 sequence reads: CASSSRTGANTEAFF. Written as DNA, the CDR3 is TGTGCCAGCAGTTCTCGGACAGGGGCGAACACTGAAGCTTTCTTT.

The chain uses TRBV30 and TRBJ2-1; D is ambiguous. Germline V CDR1 and CDR2: GTSNPN, SVGIG (reference sequence). V was pared by 0 bases and J by 2 bases, with 5 bases between. The CDR3 consists of 13 residues. The CDR3 bases are TGTGCCTGGAGTGTATCGGCCTACAATGAGCAGTTCTTC. Protein: CAWSVSAYNEQFF.

The chain employs TRBV23-1 and TRBJ2-7; TRBD1 agrees at 7 bases. TRBV23-1 is an open reading frame, and its role is uncertain. The J segment lost 11 bases and the V segment lost 7 bases, leaving 11 bases of the junction unmatched. The CDR3 totals 12 residues. The CDR3 DNA reads TGCGCCAGCACCGGACAGGTTTTGTGGAAGTACTTC. It is translated as CASTGQVLWKYF.

J is TRBJ2-1 and V is TRBV29-1, with 9 bases matching TRBD1. V shed 4 bases, J shed 8 bases, and the junction held 15 bases outside the gene matches. The CDR3 runs 16 residues. Germline V lookup: CDR1 SQVTM, CDR2 ANQGSEA. CDR3: CSVAPLRDRDLDEQFF. The CDR3 nucleotides are TGCAGCGTTGCACCCCTCCGGGACAGGGACCTAGATGAGCAGTTCTTC.

The chain has TRBV3-1 (or the pseudogene TRBV3-2) and TRBJ1-1; a possible D gene is TRBD1 (5 bases). Germline CDR1 LGHDT, CDR2 YNNKEL (reference sequence). Trimming took off 4 bases at V and 5 bases at J, with 14 bases between the two ends. The CDR3 contains 14 residues. The CDR3 reads CASSPSLGGTEAFF. The CDR3 DNA is TGTGCCAGCAGCCCAAGTCTGGGGGGTACTGAAGCTTTCTTT.

The chain has TRBV27 and TRBJ1-1; the D gene is possibly TRBD1 (5 bases). Trimming removed 10 bases at V and 5 bases at J, with 17 bases between. This CDR3 contains 13 residues. Germline loops: CDR1 MNHEY, CDR2 SMNVEV (reference sequence). In nucleotides, the CDR3 is TGTGCCACGTGCCCAGGGCTAGGGACTGAAGCTTTCTTT. This codes for CATCPGLGTEAFF.

V and J are TRBV19 and TRBJ1-5; the D gene is possibly TRBD1 (5 bases). The CDR3 is 14 residues long. Trimming shortened V by 3 bases and J by 5 bases, and 11 bases separated the two germline ends. Germline V lookup: CDR1 LNHDA, CDR2 SQIVND (reference sequence). The CDR3 DNA follows: TGTGCCAGTAGTATGGTTCGGGGGGATCAGCCCCAGCATTTT. Amino acid sequence: CASSMVRGDQPQHF. The variable domain in full, completed from reference TRBV19 and TRBJ1-5, reads DGGITQSPKYLFRKEGQNVTLSCEQNLNHDAMYWYRQDPGQGLRLIYYSQIVNDFQKGDIAEGYSVSREKKESFPLTVTSAQKNPTAFYLCASSMVRGDQPQHFGDGTRLSIL.

The V and J genes are TRBV29-1 and TRBJ1-2; the match to TRBD1 covers 8 bases. Per the germline V gene, CDR1 is SQVTM and CDR2 is ANQGSEA. The CDR3 extends over 15 amino acids. Trimming cost V 6 bases and J 0 bases; bases outside gene matches: 9. Here the CDR3 reads CSVHMGDRPNYGYTF. The CDR3 DNA sequence: TGCAGCGTCCACATGGGGGACAGGCCTAACTATGGCTACACCTTC.

This rearrangement joins TRBV5-6 to TRBJ1-1, with D perhaps matching TRBD1 (5 bases). This CDR3 is 18 amino acids long. Trimming stripped 5 bases from V and 0 bases from J, with 23 bases between. Germline V lookup: CDR1 SGHDT, CDR2 YYEEEE. This CDR3 reads CASRLRGTGPAMNTEAFF. The DNA of the CDR3 is TGTGCCAGCAGACTAAGGGGCACAGGACCGGCAATGAACACTGAAGCTTTCTTT.

The chain couples TRBV30 to TRBJ1-1; 9 bases are a match to TRBD1. V trimming: 1 base; J trimming: 5 bases; junction bases outside the gene matches: 8. Germline V gene data show CDR1 as GTSNPN and CDR2 as SVGIG (reference sequence). The CDR3 length is 15 residues. In DNA, the CDR3 is TGTGCCTGGAGTGCACCAGGGACAGGGAGTACTGAAGCTTTCTTT. It yields the protein CAWSAPGTGSTEAFF.

This sequence joins TRBV12-5 and TRBJ1-2; D not resolved. This CDR3 has 13 residues. CDR1 and CDR2 from the germline V gene are LGHNT and FRNRAP. Trimming took off 4 bases at V and 3 bases at J, with 9 bases between the two ends. In DNA, the CDR3 is TGTGCTAGTGGTTCCGGGATGTACTATGGCTACACCTTC. Translation gives CASGSGMYYGYTF.

This rearrangement joins TRBV18 to TRBJ2-1; 9 bases are a match to TRBD1. Germline V gives CDR1 KGHSH, CDR2 LQKENI. The CDR3 contains 15 residues. V gave up 6 bases and J gave up 3 bases; unmatched junction bases: 6. CDR3 in amino acids: CASSQDRGDYNEQFF. The CDR3 nucleotides read TGTGCCAGCTCCCAGGACAGGGGTGACTACAATGAGCAGTTCTTC. The full variable domain, its missing parts supplied by reference TRBV18 and TRBJ2-1, is NAGVMQNPRHLVRRRGQEARLRCSPMKGHSHVYWYRQLPEEGLKFMVYLQKENIIDESGMPKERFSAEFPKEGPSILRIQQVVRGDSAAYFCASSQDRGDYNEQFFGPGTRLTVL.

This clone came up once. The chain carries TRBV18 and TRBJ1-5; TRBD1 matches 7 bases. Germline V gene sequence: CDR1 KGHSH, CDR2 LQKENI. Trimming cost V 2 bases and J 7 bases; bases outside gene matches: 5. The CDR3 is made up of 14 amino acids. CDR3 protein: CASSPDRVGQPQHF. DNA of the CDR3: TGTGCCAGCTCACCAGACAGGGTTGGACAGCCCCAGCATTTT.

V is TRBV4-1 and J is TRBJ2-1; perhaps TRBD2 as D (5 bases). Germline CDR1 MGHRA, CDR2 YSYEKL. The CDR3 runs 15 residues. The ends were cut back, 0 bases at V and 0 bases at J, with 6 bases in the middle. Here the CDR3 reads CASSQETSSYNEQFF. The CDR3, as DNA: TGCGCCAGCAGCCAAGAAACTAGCTCCTACAATGAGCAGTTCTTC.

The V and J genes are TRBV5-1 and TRBJ1-2; D is uncertain. The CDR3 is 13 amino acids. Germline assignment: CDR1 SGHRS and CDR2 YFSETQ. V was trimmed by 1 base and J by 7 bases, leaving 11 bases between them. CDR3 in amino acids: CASSLYQGGGYTF. As DNA, the CDR3 is TGCGCCAGCAGCTTGTATCAAGGCGGTGGCTACACCTTC.

The chain employs TRBV25-1 and TRBJ1-1, with 7 positions matching TRBD1. The CDR3 sequence is 14 residues long. In germline, CDR1 is MGHDK, CDR2 SYGVNS. J was trimmed by 3 bases and V by 2 bases; bases with no gene match: 3. The CDR3 spells CASSEIRGDTEAFF. DNA of the CDR3: TGTGCCAGCAGTGAAATCAGGGGGGACACTGAAGCTTTCTTT.

The chain recombines TRBV4-3 with TRBJ1-3, with D uncertain. V lost 1 base, J lost 0 bases, and 7 bases lay in between. This CDR3 spans 15 amino acids. Germline CDR1 is LGHNA and CDR2 is YSLEER. This CDR3 is CASSQGHSSGNTIYF. The CDR3 DNA is TGCGCCAGCAGCCAAGGCCATAGCTCTGGAAACACCATATATTTT.

This clone has more than one count but fewer than ten. The genes are TRBV7-9 and TRBJ2-3, with 11 bases matching TRBD2. The ends lost 1 base at V and 1 base at J; junction bases unmatched: 4. Germline V gene lookup returns CDR1 SEHNR and CDR2 FQNEAQ (reference sequence). The CDR3 is 17 amino acids. In DNA, the CDR3 is TGTGCCAGCAGCTTAGGACTAGCGGGGAAGGGCACAGATACGCAGTATTTT. Translation gives CASSLGLAGKGTDTQYF.

The rearrangement joins TRBV10-3 to TRBJ1-4; D is ambiguous. The CDR3 runs 13 residues. Germline V gene lookup returns CDR1 ENHRY and CDR2 SYGVKD. The V end was cut by 7 bases, the J end by 7 bases, with 13 bases between. As DNA, the CDR3 is TGTGCCATCACCCCGGGAGCAACTGAAAAACTGTTTTTT. Translated, it gives CAITPGATEKLFF.